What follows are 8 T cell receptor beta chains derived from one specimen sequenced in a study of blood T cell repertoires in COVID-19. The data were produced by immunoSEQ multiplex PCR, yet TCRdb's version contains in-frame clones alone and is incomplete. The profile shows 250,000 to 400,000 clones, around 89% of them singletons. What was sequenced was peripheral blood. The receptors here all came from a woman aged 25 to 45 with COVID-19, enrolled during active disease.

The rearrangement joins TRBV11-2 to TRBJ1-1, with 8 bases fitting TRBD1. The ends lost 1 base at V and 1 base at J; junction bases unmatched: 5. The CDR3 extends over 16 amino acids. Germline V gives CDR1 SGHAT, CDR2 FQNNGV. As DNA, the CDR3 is TGTGCCAGCAGCTTAGTGGCAGGGGGCAAGAACACTGAAGCTTTCTTT. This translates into CASSLVAGGKNTEAFF.

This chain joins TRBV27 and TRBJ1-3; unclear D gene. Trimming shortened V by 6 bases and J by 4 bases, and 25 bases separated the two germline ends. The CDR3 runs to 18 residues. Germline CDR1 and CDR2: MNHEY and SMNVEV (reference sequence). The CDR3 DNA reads TGTGCCAGCAGCCCCGCGGGCTTCAGAGCACTAAGCGGAAACACCATATATTTT. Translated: CASSPAGFRALSGNTIYF.

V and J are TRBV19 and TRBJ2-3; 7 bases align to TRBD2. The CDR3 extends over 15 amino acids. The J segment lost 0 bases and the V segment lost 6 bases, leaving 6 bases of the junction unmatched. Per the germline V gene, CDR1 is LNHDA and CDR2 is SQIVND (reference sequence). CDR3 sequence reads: CASRNREASTDTQYF. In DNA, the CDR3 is TGTGCCAGTAGGAACCGGGAGGCTAGCACAGATACGCAGTATTTT.

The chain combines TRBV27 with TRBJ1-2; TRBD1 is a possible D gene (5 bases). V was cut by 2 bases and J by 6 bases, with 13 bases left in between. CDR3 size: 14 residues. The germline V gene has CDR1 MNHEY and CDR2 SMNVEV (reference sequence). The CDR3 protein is CASSLRGGENGYTF. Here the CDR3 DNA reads TGTGCCAGCAGTTTAAGGGGAGGGGAGAATGGCTACACCTTC.

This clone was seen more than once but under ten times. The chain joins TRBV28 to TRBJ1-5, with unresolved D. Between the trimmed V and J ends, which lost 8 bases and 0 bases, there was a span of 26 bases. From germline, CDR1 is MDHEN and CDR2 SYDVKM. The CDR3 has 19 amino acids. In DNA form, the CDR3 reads TGTGCCAGCGGGCCTGGCGCCCTCAACCCTCTTTATAGCAATCAGCCCCAGCATTTT. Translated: CASGPGALNPLYSNQPQHF. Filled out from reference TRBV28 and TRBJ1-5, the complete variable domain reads DVKVTQSSRYLVKRTGEKVFLECVQDMDHENMFWYRQDPGLGLRLIYFSYDVKMKEKGDIPEGYSVSREKKERFSLILESASTNQTSMYLCASGPGALNPLYSNQPQHFGDGTRLSIL.

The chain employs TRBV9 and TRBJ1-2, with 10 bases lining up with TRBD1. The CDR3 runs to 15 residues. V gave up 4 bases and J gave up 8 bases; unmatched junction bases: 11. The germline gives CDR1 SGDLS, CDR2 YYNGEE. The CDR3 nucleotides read TGTGCCAGCAGCCCCCTCCCCGGGACAGGGGAAGGCTACACCTTC. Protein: CASSPLPGTGEGYTF.

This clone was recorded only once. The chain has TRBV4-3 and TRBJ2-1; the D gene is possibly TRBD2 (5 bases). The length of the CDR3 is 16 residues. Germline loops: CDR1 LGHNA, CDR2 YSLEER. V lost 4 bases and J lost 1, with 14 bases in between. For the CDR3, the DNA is TGCGCCAGCAGCCTCGATCCTCCGGGGTCCTACAATGAGCAGTTCTTC. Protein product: CASSLDPPGSYNEQFF.

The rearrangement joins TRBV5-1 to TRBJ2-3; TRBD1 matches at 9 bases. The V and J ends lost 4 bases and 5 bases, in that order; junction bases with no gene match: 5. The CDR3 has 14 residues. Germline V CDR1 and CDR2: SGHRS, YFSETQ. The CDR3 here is CASSLGQGRDTQYF. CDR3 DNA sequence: TGCGCCAGCAGCCTGGGACAGGGCAGAGATACGCAGTATTTT.